The rows below give T cell receptor beta chains drawn from one sample of a study of cytomegalovirus exposure and HLA in healthy donors. Libraries were prepared by immunoSEQ multiplex PCR; TCRdb keeps only in-frame clonotypes and omits some of them. The sample has 60,000 or so clones; approximately 71% are singletons. Sequenced input: PBMCs. The receptors were gathered from a man in his forties in good health and CMV-seropositive. The CDR3 runs from the conserved cysteine through the conserved F or W. D genes are given only for firm matches. Size is omitted from some rows. Given values are once, few, many or a class for expanded clones.

size	length	V	J	D	CDR3	DNA
-	17	TRBV19	TRBJ2-3	-	CASRNQPQGYSTDTQYF	TGTGCCAGCAGAAATCAACCACAGGGCTATAGCACAGATACGCAGTATTTT
-	16	TRBV7-7	TRBJ2-3	TRBD2	CASSSLAGGGPDTQYF	TGTGCCAGCAGCTCCTTAGCGGGGGGCGGGCCAGATACGCAGTATTTT
-	15	TRBV4-3	TRBJ2-1	TRBD2	CASSPGLAGGDEQFF	TGCGCCAGCAGCCCCGGACTAGCGGGGGGTGATGAGCAGTTCTTC
once	11	TRBV20-1	TRBJ1-1	-	CSASSGSEAFF	TGCAGTGCTTCGAGCGGGAGTGAAGCTTTCTTT
few	14	TRBV9	TRBJ2-1	-	CASSARTTSTEQFF	TGTGCCAGCAGTGCCCGGACTACTTCAACTGAGCAGTTCTTC
few	15	TRBV28	TRBJ1-2	TRBD1	CASSVADRAQGGYTF	TGTGCCAGCAGTGTTGCCGACAGGGCTCAGGGTGGCTACACCTTC
-	13	TRBV5-1	TRBJ1-2	-	CASSLEGVRGYTF	TGCGCCAGCAGCTTGGAGGGAGTTCGTGGCTACACCTTC
-	15	TRBV10-3	TRBJ2-5	TRBD2	CAISESGLAGETQYF	TGTGCCATCAGTGAGTCTGGACTAGCAGGAGAGACCCAGTACTTC
-	15	TRBV6-6	TRBJ2-2	TRBD2	CASRSGGKNTGELFF	TGTGCCAGTAGGAGCGGGGGGAAAAACACCGGGGAGCTGTTTTTT
once	16	TRBV7-9	TRBJ2-7	TRBD2	CASRPVWRGDTYEQYF	TGTGCCAGCAGACCCGTCTGGCGGGGGGACACCTACGAGCAGTACTTC
once	17	TRBV7-9	TRBJ2-1	TRBD2	CASSYSLRAGVTNEQFF	TGTGCCAGCAGCTACTCCCTTCGGGCGGGGGTTACCAATGAGCAGTTCTTC
few	14	TRBV5-1	TRBJ1-4	-	CASRAGAINEKLFF	TGCGCCAGCAGGGCAGGGGCAATTAACGAAAAACTGTTTTTT
-	15	TRBV2	TRBJ1-2	TRBD1	CASRAFGDRANGYTF	TGTGCCAGCAGAGCCTTCGGGGACAGGGCGAATGGCTACACCTTC
-	14	TRBV19	TRBJ1-5	-	CASSKQGSNQPQHF	TGTGCCAGTAGTAAGCAGGGAAGCAATCAGCCCCAGCATTTT
-	14	TRBV6-6	TRBJ2-7	TRBD1	CASRATGKDYEQYF	TGTGCCAGCAGGGCGACAGGGAAAGACTACGAGCAGTACTTC
-	14	TRBV30	TRBJ2-2	-	CAWSVQRDSGELFF	TGTGCCTGGAGTGTACAACGGGATTCTGGGGAGCTGTTTTTT
-	14	TRBV10-3	TRBJ1-2	-	CAISEGVGGYGYTF	TGTGCCATCAGTGAGGGGGTCGGGGGCTATGGCTACACCTTC
-	12	TRBV2	TRBJ2-5	-	CASSEEKWTQYF	TGTGCCAGCAGTGAGGAGAAATGGACCCAGTACTTC
-	15	TRBV2	TRBJ2-1	-	CASSDLGSYYNEQFF	TGTGCCAGCAGTGACCTAGGTAGCTATTACAATGAGCAGTTCTTC
-	16	TRBV18	TRBJ2-2	-	CASSTGPTENTGELFF	TGTGCCAGCTCAACGGGTCCAACGGAGAACACCGGGGAGCTGTTTTTT
-	15	TRBV7-2	TRBJ2-5	-	CASSFSGNNQETQYF	TGTGCCAGCAGCTTTAGCGGTAATAACCAAGAGACCCAGTACTTC
-	13	TRBV30	TRBJ2-2	-	CAWTLQGFGELFF	TGTGCCTGGACCTTACAGGGTTTTGGGGAGCTGTTTTTT
-	13	TRBV29-1	TRBJ1-6	-	CSVDEGRGSPLHF	TGCAGCGTTGATGAGGGCAGGGGTTCACCCCTCCACTTT
-	14	TRBV2	TRBJ2-7	TRBD1	CASRPGDRGDEQYF	TGTGCCAGCAGGCCGGGGGACAGGGGGGACGAGCAGTACTTC
-	15	TRBV5-1	TRBJ2-3	TRBD2	CASSLSSGGGDTQYF	TGCGCCAGCAGTTTGTCTAGCGGGGGAGGAGATACGCAGTATTTT
-	14	TRBV6-5	TRBJ1-1	TRBD1	CASSYSKQGVEAFF	TGTGCCAGCAGTTACTCGAAACAGGGGGTGGAAGCTTTCTTT
-	14	TRBV5-1	TRBJ1-4	-	CASSLGTGREKLFF	TGCGCCAGCAGCTTGGGAACAGGTCGGGAAAAACTGTTTTTT
-	13	TRBV7-3	TRBJ1-5	-	CASSSLPGQPQHF	TGTGCCAGCAGCTCTCTTCCAGGTCAGCCCCAGCATTTT
-	15	TRBV7-3	TRBJ1-1	TRBD1	CASSLTGAGNTEAFF	TGTGCCAGCAGTCTTACAGGGGCGGGGAACACTGAAGCTTTCTTT
-	16	TRBV29-1	TRBJ2-3	-	CSVENPPERNTDTQYF	TGCAGCGTTGAAAACCCACCCGAGAGAAACACAGATACGCAGTATTTT
-	11	TRBV7-9	TRBJ1-1	-	CASSQDREAFF	TGTGCCAGCAGCCAAGACAGGGAAGCTTTCTTT
-	13	TRBV6-1	TRBJ1-5	-	CASREGGNQPQHF	TGTGCCAGCAGGGAGGGTGGCAATCAGCCCCAGCATTTT
-	17	TRBV4-2	TRBJ2-7	TRBD2	CASSQELSGGHLYEQYF	TGTGCCAGCAGCCAAGAATTGAGCGGGGGCCATTTATACGAGCAGTACTTC
-	16	TRBV25-1	TRBJ2-5	TRBD2	CASSETSGGSQETQYF	TGTGCCAGCAGTGAGACTAGCGGGGGCTCCCAAGAGACCCAGTACTTC
-	14	TRBV27	TRBJ2-7	-	CASSLSRQTYEQYF	TGTGCCAGCAGTTTATCGAGGCAGACCTACGAGCAGTACTTC
few	16	TRBV7-8	TRBJ1-5	TRBD1	CASSLHRGTGNQPQHF	TGTGCCAGCAGCTTGCACAGGGGTACGGGCAATCAGCCCCAGCATTTT
-	18	TRBV18	TRBJ1-4	-	CASSPPMGSGSLNEKLFF	TGTGCCAGCTCACCACCCATGGGCTCGGGGAGCTTAAATGAAAAACTGTTTTTT
-	16	TRBV6-1	TRBJ2-7	TRBD1	CASSESSGTGANEQYF	TGTGCCAGCAGTGAAAGCTCCGGGACAGGGGCTAACGAGCAGTACTTC
few	14	TRBV6-1	TRBJ1-1	-	CASNLFSGNTEAFF	TGTGCCAGCAACCTTTTTTCAGGGAATACTGAAGCTTTCTTT
-	13	TRBV7-9	TRBJ1-6	-	CASSLPSNSPLHF	TGTGCCAGCAGCTTACCTTCTAATTCACCCCTCCACTTT
-	15	TRBV11-3	TRBJ2-2	-	CASSLEGATTGELFF	TGTGCCAGCAGCTTAGAGGGCGCGACCACCGGGGAGCTGTTTTTT
-	15	TRBV6-1	TRBJ2-1	TRBD1	CASNSLGQGINEQFF	TGTGCCAGCAATAGCCTGGGACAGGGGATCAATGAGCAGTTCTTC
once	14	TRBV5-1	TRBJ1-1	-	CASSLGAQDTEAFF	TGCGCCAGCAGCTTGGGGGCGCAGGACACTGAAGCTTTCTTT
few	12	TRBV27	TRBJ2-1	TRBD1	CASKARRDREFF	TGTGCCAGCAAGGCCCGCCGGGACAGGGAGTTCTTC
-	15	TRBV7-2	TRBJ1-1	-	CASSSMGSKNTEAFF	TGTGCCAGCAGCTCAATGGGCTCGAAGAACACTGAAGCTTTCTTT
-	15	TRBV5-4	TRBJ1-2	TRBD1	CASSRNQGELRGYTF	TGTGCCAGCAGCCGCAACCAGGGGGAATTGAGGGGCTACACCTTC
-	16	TRBV5-1	TRBJ2-3	-	CASSSRWESRTDTQYF	TGCGCCAGCAGCTCAAGGTGGGAGAGCCGCACAGATACGCAGTATTTT
-	16	TRBV5-4	TRBJ2-1	-	CASSPGGRAYNDEQFF	TGTGCCAGCAGCCCTGGGGGCAGGGCCTACAATGATGAGCAGTTCTTC
-	13	TRBV11-2	TRBJ2-1	-	CASSPDLLNEQFF	TGTGCCAGCAGCCCCGACTTGCTCAATGAGCAGTTCTTC
-	13	TRBV14	TRBJ2-7	-	CASSQGWAGEMYF	TGTGCCAGCAGCCAAGGTTGGGCAGGCGAAATGTACTTC
-	15	TRBV5-6	TRBJ1-3	TRBD1	CASSLGTGAGNTIYF	TGTGCCAGCAGCTTAGGGACAGGGGCTGGAAACACCATATATTTT
-	16	TRBV19	TRBJ1-5	-	CASSIEGDLSNQPQHF	TGTGCCAGTAGTATAGAAGGGGATCTAAGCAATCAGCCCCAGCATTTT
-	15	TRBV25-1	TRBJ1-2	-	CASSEDSPPNYGYTF	TGTGCCAGCAGTGAGGACAGTCCGCCTAACTATGGCTACACCTTC
-	15	TRBV11-2	TRBJ2-3	-	CASSLDYSSTDTQYF	TGTGCCAGCAGCTTAGATTATTCTAGCACAGATACGCAGTATTTT
few	14	TRBV30	TRBJ1-6	-	CAWSVTGRSSPLHF	TGTGCCTGGAGTGTTACTGGTAGGAGTTCACCCCTCCACTTT
-	14	TRBV10-1	TRBJ1-2	TRBD1	CAINPDRGYHGYTF	TGCGCCATCAACCCTGACAGGGGGTATCATGGCTACACCTTC
-	14	TRBV6-6	TRBJ1-6	-	CASSSARQNSPLHF	TGTGCCAGCAGTTCCGCCCGACAGAATTCACCCCTCCACTTT
-	14	TRBV6-5	TRBJ2-7	TRBD1	CASRQRTGPYEQYF	TGTGCCAGCAGACAAAGGACAGGTCCCTACGAGCAGTACTTC
once	15	TRBV7-6	TRBJ2-2	-	CASSPGGGGGGELFF	TGTGCCAGCAGCCCAGGTGGCGGGGGCGGAGGGGAGCTGTTTTTT